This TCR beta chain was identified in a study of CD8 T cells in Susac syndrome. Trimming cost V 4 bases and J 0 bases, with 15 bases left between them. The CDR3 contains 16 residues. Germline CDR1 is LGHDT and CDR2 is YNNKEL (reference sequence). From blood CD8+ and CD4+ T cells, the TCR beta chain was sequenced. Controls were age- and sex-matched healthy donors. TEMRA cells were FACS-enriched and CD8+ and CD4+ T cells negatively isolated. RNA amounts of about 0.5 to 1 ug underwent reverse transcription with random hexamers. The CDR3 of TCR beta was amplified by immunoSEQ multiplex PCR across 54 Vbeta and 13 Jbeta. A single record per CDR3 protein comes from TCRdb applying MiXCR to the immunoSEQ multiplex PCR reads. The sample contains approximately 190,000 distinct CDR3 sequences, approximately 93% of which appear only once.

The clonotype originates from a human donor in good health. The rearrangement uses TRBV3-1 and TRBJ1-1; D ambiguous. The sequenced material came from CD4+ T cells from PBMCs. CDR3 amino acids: CASSRGSGRLNTEAFF. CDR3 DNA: TGTGCCAGCAGCCGCGGATCAGGACGGCTGAACACTGAAGCTTTCTTT.